These T cell receptor beta chains were read from a single sample in a study of a mutant IDH1 vaccine in newly diagnosed glioma. No cognate antigen is known for these TCRs. Some clones are missing from TCRdb's copy, which holds only in-frame ones; the method was immunoSEQ multiplex PCR. Among 40,000 to 55,000 clones listed, 65% to 80% were seen once. Material: PBMCs, obtained from a glioma patient whose treatment included an IDH1 peptide vaccine. The receptors originated from a man aged 35 to 55 with glioma. The CDR3 runs from the conserved cysteine through the conserved F or W. Each record gives: V gene, J gene, CDR3 protein.

>TRBV19|TRBJ2-2
CASNPGRGTGELFF
>TRBV6-5|TRBJ2-7
CASRTGTNSYEQYF
>TRBV27|TRBJ2-3
CASSFTPSGSTDTQYF
>TRBV11-2|TRBJ1-6
CASSLGTEVYNSPLHF
>TRBV7-9|TRBJ1-2
CASSARDRGRRGYGYTF
>TRBV7-2|TRBJ2-6
CASSSVGANVLTF
>TRBV7-9|TRBJ1-1
CASSDSGGYTEAFF
>TRBV30|TRBJ2-2
CARGVTNTGELFF
>TRBV19|TRBJ1-6
CASSIPMMGSPLHF
>TRBV5-4|TRBJ2-7
CASSLRGEQYF
>TRBV19|TRBJ1-5
CASSGGTGVNQPQHF
>TRBV7-8|TRBJ1-1
CASSLEGHQNTEAFF
>TRBV5-1|TRBJ2-7
CASSFGTGREQYF
>TRBV29-1|TRBJ2-5
CSVEGIRTETQYF
>TRBV30|TRBJ2-1
CAWTAGAPNEQFF
>TRBV25-1|TRBJ2-2
CASSEWRGGLNTGELFF
>TRBV4-1|TRBJ2-7
CASSQDVRQGREQYF
>TRBV5-1|TRBJ2-7
CASSLGGRGDSYEQYF
>TRBV29-1|TRBJ1-2
CSVGKRDRVNGYTF
>TRBV11-2|TRBJ1-2
CASRAGTGSYGYTF
>TRBV5-6|TRBJ1-2
CASSRRGGDRAGYGYTF
>TRBV5-1|TRBJ2-7
CASSPRGYEQYF
>TRBV5-4|TRBJ2-7
CASSLGRGEQYF